These 32 T cell receptor beta chains were sequenced from one sample in a study of early T cells in non-severe SARS-CoV-2 infection. In TCRdb, the 5' RACE reads were re-called with MiXCR into one record per CDR3 protein. This table has about 56,000 distinct CDR3 sequences, over 9.5% appearing once. Sequenced input: whole blood. The receptors shown here come from an adult who was a healthcare worker with PCR-confirmed SARS-CoV-2 infection or an uninfected control (not recorded which).

This clonotype was seen repeatedly, ten times or more. The rearrangement joins TRBV27 to TRBJ2-5; D gene ambiguous. From germline, CDR1 is MNHEY and CDR2 SMNVEV (reference sequence). The CDR3 contains 14 residues. V lost 4 bases, J lost 3 bases, and 12 bases lay in between. CDR3 DNA: TGTGCCAGCAGTTCGTGGCGTGGGGAAGAGACCCAGTACTTC. This encodes CASSSWRGEETQYF.

In its sample, this clonotype was seen a few times. The chain links TRBV7-2 to TRBJ2-6; 12 bases are shared with TRBD2. V lost 5 bases, J lost 3 bases, and 5 bases stayed unmatched. Germline lookup yields CDR1 SGHTA and CDR2 FQGNSA. The CDR3 is 17 residues long. CDR3: CASSGTSGRNGANVLTF. The CDR3 nucleotides read TGTGCCAGCAGCGGCACTAGCGGGAGGAATGGGGCCAACGTCCTGACTTTC.

The chain uses TRBV7-2 and TRBJ2-3, with D possibly TRBD1 on 6 matching bases. Deletions cut 5 bases from V and 2 bases from J, with 11 bases between. This CDR3 spans 14 amino acids. Germline V gene lookup returns CDR1 SGHTA and CDR2 FQGNSA. DNA for the CDR3: TGTGCCAGCAGCGTTCAGGGGACCACAGATACGCAGTATTTT. Translation gives CASSVQGTTDTQYF.

This clonotype was detected many times. The gene calls are TRBV24-1 and TRBJ2-3; the match to TRBD2 covers 8 bases. This CDR3 spans 15 amino acids. V gave up 4 bases and J gave up 4 bases; unmatched junction bases: 6. Germline V gene sequence: CDR1 KGHDR, CDR2 SFDVKD. This CDR3 is CATSESGSVSDTQYF. CDR3 DNA sequence: TGTGCCACCAGTGAGAGCGGGAGTGTATCAGATACGCAGTATTTT.

This clonotype was seen a handful of times. This CDR3 is CASSVDSGTTYNEQFF. The CDR3, as DNA: TGTGCCAGCAGCGTAGACTCCGGGACAACCTACAATGAGCAGTTCTTC. This rearrangement joins TRBV9 to TRBJ2-1, with a possible D match to TRBD1 (6 bases). The CDR3 covers 16 residues. Germline V CDR1 and CDR2: SGDLS, YYNGEE. Trimming pared 0 bases from V and 2 bases from J, leaving 12 bases between.

V usage is TRBV24-1 and J usage is TRBJ1-5, with D tentatively TRBD1 (6 bases). Trimming removed 9 bases from V and 4 bases from J, with 15 bases in between. Germline V gene sequence: CDR1 KGHDR, CDR2 SFDVKD. The CDR3 covers 14 residues. The CDR3 here is CATAPGHANQPQHF. The CDR3 DNA sequence: TGTGCCACCGCCCCGGGACATGCTAATCAGCCCCAGCATTTT.

This clonotype was observed at least ten times. V gene TRBV29-1 combines with J gene TRBJ2-1; D is undetermined. V was pared by 7 bases and J by 0 bases, with 16 bases between. The CDR3 sequence is 15 residues long. Germline CDR1 SQVTM, CDR2 ANQGSEA. The CDR3 coding sequence is TGCAGCGCAGACGAAGAAACGAGCTCCTACAATGAGCAGTTCTTC. Translated: CSADEETSSYNEQFF.

This clonotype was recorded many times. This chain connects TRBV12-3 or TRBV12-4 to TRBJ2-1, with D perhaps matching TRBD2 (10 bases). V lost 1 base, J lost 3 bases, and 22 bases lay in between. The CDR3 has 19 amino acids. The CDR3 sequence: CASSLVQGAGLAVYNEQFF. The CDR3 DNA reads as TGTGCCAGCAGTTTAGTACAGGGGGCTGGACTAGCGGTCTACAATGAGCAGTTCTTC.

This clonotype has ten or more counts. The V gene is TRBV21-1, the J gene TRBJ1-1; the D call in the table, TRBD1, was not verified against the DNA. TRBV21-1 is deemed a pseudogene. This CDR3 spans 18 amino acids. The CDR3 bases are TGTGCCAGCAGCAAATCCTCCAGGGGAAAGGCCTTGAACACTGAAGCTTTCTTT. Translated, it gives CASSKSSRGKALNTEAFF.

This clonotype appeared many times. The chain carries TRBV12-3 or TRBV12-4 and TRBJ1-6; D uncertain. V was cut by 5 bases and J by 10 bases, with 12 bases left in between. CDR3 size: 13 residues. The CDR3: CASSPALTSPLHF. The DNA of the CDR3 is TGTGCCAGCAGTCCCGCGCTGACCTCACCCCTCCACTTT.

This clonotype was observed at least ten times. CDR3 amino acids: CASSPPKSDEQFF. The CDR3 DNA follows: TGTGCCAGCTCACCACCGAAGAGCGATGAGCAGTTCTTC. V is TRBV18 and J is TRBJ2-1, with no clear D. Germline CDR1 is KGHSH and CDR2 is LQKENI. V was clipped by 0 bases and J by 8 bases, with 8 bases between them. The CDR3 has 13 residues.

The chain carries TRBV2 and TRBJ2-2, with D possibly being TRBD1 (5 bases). Germline lookup yields CDR1 SNHLY and CDR2 FYNNEI. The length of the CDR3 is 14 residues. The ends were cut back, 4 bases at V and 4 bases at J, with 10 bases in the middle. CDR3 bases: TGTGCCAGCAGTGGGGGTAGGGGCACCGGGGAGCTGTTTTTT. Amino acid sequence: CASSGGRGTGELFF. Full variable domain (rest looked up from reference TRBV2 and TRBJ2-2): EPEVTQTPSHQVTQMGQEVILRCVPISNHLYFYWYRQILGQKVEFLVSFYNNEISEKSEIFDDQFSVERPDGSNFTLKIRSTKLEDSAMYFCASSGGRGTGELFFGEGSRLTVL.

This clonotype was detected many times. The chain employs TRBV7-2 and TRBJ2-7; D call uncertain. Per the germline V gene, CDR1 is SGHTA and CDR2 is FQGNSA. Trimming took off 0 bases at V and 1 base at J, with 4 bases between the two ends. The CDR3 is 13 residues long. Here the CDR3 reads CASSLARSYEQYF. As DNA, the CDR3 is TGTGCCAGCAGCTTAGCGCGGTCCTACGAGCAGTACTTC.

This clonotype was recorded at least ten times. The chain joins TRBV4-1 to TRBJ1-2; the D is unclear. CDR3 size: 13 residues. CDR1 and CDR2 from the germline V gene are MGHRA and YSYEKL. Trimming cost V 4 bases and J 6 bases, with 12 bases left between them. CDR3 sequence: CASSPTETHGYTF. The CDR3 DNA reads as TGCGCCAGCAGCCCAACGGAGACACATGGCTACACCTTC.

This clonotype was seen more than once but under ten times. The chain joins TRBV7-2 to TRBJ1-1, with D possibly TRBD1 on 6 matching bases. Trimming pared 2 bases from V and 1 base from J, leaving 8 bases between. The CDR3 loop spans 14 amino acids. CDR1 is SGHTA, CDR2 FQGNSA, per germline. CDR3 in amino acids: CASSLSRGNTEAFF. CDR3 bases: TGTGCCAGCAGCTTAAGCAGGGGGAACACTGAAGCTTTCTTT.

This clonotype was recorded at least ten times. The chain recombines TRBV7-6 with TRBJ2-1; D remains ambiguous. Germline V CDR1 and CDR2: SGHVS, FNYEAQ. The CDR3 sequence is 13 residues long. V was clipped by 6 bases and J by 4 bases, with 10 bases between them. The CDR3 reads CASSRGLYNEQFF. CDR3 nucleotides: TGTGCCAGCAGTCGAGGTCTGTACAATGAGCAGTTCTTC.

Only a few counts were recorded for this clonotype. The chain links TRBV5-5 to TRBJ2-1; 15 bases are a match to TRBD2. The V gene end was trimmed by 4 bases and the J gene end by 3 bases; junction bases not matched to a gene: 5. CDR1 and CDR2 (germline): SGHKS, YYEKEE (reference sequence). The CDR3 is made up of 17 amino acids. The CDR3 protein is CASSPGTSGRRYNEQFF. CDR3 nucleotide sequence: TGTGCCAGCAGCCCCGGGACTAGCGGGAGGCGCTACAATGAGCAGTTCTTC. Variable domain in full (rest from reference TRBV5-5 and TRBJ2-1): DAGVTQSPTHLIKTRGQQVTLRCSPISGHKSVSWYQQVLGQGPQFIFQYYEKEERGRGNFPDRFSARQFPNYSSELNVNALLLGDSALYLCASSPGTSGRRYNEQFFGPGTRLTVL.

The sample holds a few counts of this clonotype. This chain connects TRBV25-1 to TRBJ2-7, with 7 bases identical to TRBD2. There are 14 residues in the CDR3. V shed 7 bases, J shed 7 bases, and the junction held 13 bases outside the gene matches. Germline-derived CDR1 and CDR2 are MGHDK and SYGVNS. The DNA for the CDR3 is TGTGCCAGCATCCCGGACGGGTGGGGGGGAGAGCAGTACTTC. It codes for CASIPDGWGGEQYF.

In its sample, this clonotype was seen many times. V usage is TRBV7-6 and J usage is TRBJ2-7, with 9 bases identical to TRBD1. CDR1 and CDR2 (germline): SGHVS, FNYEAQ. The CDR3 totals 15 residues. Trimming removed 4 bases from V and 3 bases from J; junction bases left unmatched: 7. CDR3 DNA: TGTGCCAGCAGCTCTTCCGGGACAGGGTACTACGAGCAGTACTTC. This sequence encodes CASSSSGTGYYEQYF.

The chain uses TRBV29-1 and TRBJ2-3, with 12 nucleotides matching TRBD2. Losses at the gene ends were 5 bases for V and 3 bases for J; bases not matched to a gene: 0. The CDR3 covers 13 residues. Germline CDR1 SQVTM, CDR2 ANQGSEA. The CDR3 loop is CSVTSGRTDTQYF. For the CDR3, the DNA is TGCAGCGTTACTAGCGGGAGGACAGATACGCAGTATTTT.

This chain links TRBV30 with TRBJ2-1; D may be TRBD2 (5 bases). Germline V gene lookup returns CDR1 GTSNPN and CDR2 SVGIG (reference sequence). The CDR3 runs 11 residues. V was clipped by 6 bases and J by 3 bases, with 6 bases between them. The CDR3 region is CACRDYNEQFF. CDR3 nucleotide sequence: TGTGCCTGTCGGGACTACAATGAGCAGTTCTTC.

This clonotype was seen repeatedly, ten times or more. The J gene is TRBJ2-5, the V gene TRBV7-2; 8 bases fit TRBD2. V was pared by 0 bases and J by 1 base, with 4 bases of the junction left unmatched. The CDR3 length is 16 residues. Germline CDR1 SGHTA, CDR2 FQGNSA. This chain's CDR3 is CASSLASTSGQETQYF. CDR3 nucleotide sequence: TGTGCCAGCAGCTTAGCCTCCACTAGCGGCCAAGAGACCCAGTACTTC.

This clonotype occurred many times. The V gene is TRBV12-3 or TRBV12-4, the J gene TRBJ1-5, with 8 bases aligning to TRBD1. The CDR3 contains 16 residues. The trim removed 6 bases at V and 2 bases at J, leaving 9 bases unmatched. This CDR3 is CASSPLDRGGNQPQHF. The DNA for the CDR3 is TGTGCCAGCAGCCCTCTCGACAGGGGCGGCAATCAGCCCCAGCATTTT.

The chain uses TRBV29-1 and TRBJ2-1; 9 nucleotides line up with TRBD1. The germline V gene has CDR1 SQVTM and CDR2 ANQGSEA. There are 11 residues in the CDR3. CDR3 DNA: TGCAGTTGGGACAGGGACAATGAGCAGTTCTTC. This encodes CSWDRDNEQFF.

The V gene is TRBV25-1, the J gene TRBJ1-1; D is possibly TRBD1 (5 bases). V was trimmed by 3 bases and J by 5 bases, leaving 16 bases between them. This CDR3 is 15 amino acids long. In germline, CDR1 is MGHDK, CDR2 SYGVNS. As DNA, the CDR3 is TGTGCCAGCAGTGATGGTCGGCAGGGAGGGACTGAAGCTTTCTTT. It specifies CASSDGRQGGTEAFF.

This clonotype has a count of ten or more. The genes are TRBV30 and TRBJ2-1; the D is unclear. Germline CDR1 GTSNPN, CDR2 SVGIG (reference sequence). This CDR3 has 14 amino acids. Trimming pared 3 bases from V and 0 bases from J, leaving 9 bases between. The CDR3 sequence is CAWSGLSSYNEQFF. Written as DNA, the CDR3 is TGTGCCTGGAGCGGGCTCAGCTCCTACAATGAGCAGTTCTTC.

This clonotype has more than one count but fewer than ten. The V and J genes are TRBV20-1 and TRBJ1-6, with D perhaps TRBD1 (5 bases). CDR3 size: 14 residues. The germline V gene has CDR1 DFQATT and CDR2 SNEGSKA (reference sequence). The germline V and J ends were trimmed by 4 bases and 9 bases, with 16 bases remaining between them. The CDR3 spells CSATLGGEVSPLHF. CDR3 coding DNA: TGCAGTGCTACCTTGGGAGGGGAAGTTTCACCCCTCCACTTT.

V is TRBV2 and J is TRBJ1-2, with 9 bases that match TRBD1. V gave up 6 bases and J gave up 4 bases; unmatched junction bases: 6. The germline gives CDR1 SNHLY, CDR2 FYNNEI. The CDR3 has 14 amino acids. This chain's CDR3 is CASRADRGIYGYTF. The DNA for the CDR3 is TGTGCCAGCAGAGCGGACAGGGGTATCTATGGCTACACCTTC.

A note on this clonotype: The germline gene is not matched at one end of the junction; a read error may be the cause. In DNA form, the CDR3 reads TGTACCAGCAGCTCCCGTAATTCGGGGAGTTACGAGCAGTACTTC. This translates into CTSSSRNSGSYEQYF. The chain carries TRBV12-3 or TRBV12-4 and TRBJ2-7, with D possibly TRBD2 on 5 matching bases. The CDR3 consists of 15 residues.

The rearrangement joins TRBV29-1 to TRBJ2-2; D gene unclear. The V end was cut by 5 bases, the J end by 6 bases, with 7 bases between. The length of the CDR3 is 11 residues. From germline, CDR1 is SQVTM and CDR2 ANQGSEA. This CDR3 reads CSVTCPGELFF. The DNA of the CDR3 is TGCAGCGTTACCTGTCCCGGGGAGCTGTTTTTT.

This clonotype has ten or more counts. V usage is TRBV20-1 and J usage is TRBJ2-2; possible D gene TRBD2, 6 bases. The V and J ends lost 1 base and 5 bases respectively, with 8 bases between them. The CDR3 contains 13 residues. Germline V gene data show CDR1 as DFQATT and CDR2 as SNEGSKA (reference sequence). CDR3 sequence (DNA): TGCAGTGCTAGAGGTCGGGGGACCGGGGAGCTGTTTTTT. Its translation: CSARGRGTGELFF.

This clonotype was detected ten times or more. The J gene is TRBJ2-3, the V gene TRBV29-1; perhaps D is TRBD1 or TRBD2 (5 bases each). Germline values: CDR1 SQVTM, CDR2 ANQGSEA. V lost 6 bases and J 3 bases, leaving 19 bases between the germline ends. This CDR3 contains 15 residues. The CDR3 DNA sequence: TGCAGCGTGGCCCGGGACCCCGGTAGGACAGATACGCAGTATTTT. Translated: CSVARDPGRTDTQYF.